This T cell receptor beta chain derives from a study of spatial heterogeneity in lung cancer. Time point indicated: sample taken at primary tumor resection. The donor population consisted of about 75 patients with untreated, early-stage non-small cell lung cancer. Extraction of whole RNA from tumor, nontumor lung or frozen PBMC preceded unsorted sequencing. This clonotype was seen ten or more times. Its antigen is currently unknown. Individually, TCR cDNA molecules were each labelled with a unique molecular identifier. One entry per CDR3 protein results from TCRdb running MiXCR on the 5' RACE reads. The sample shows 15,000 to 20,000 distinct CDR3 sequences, roughly 6% of them seen only once. The V gene's germline CDR1 is MNHNY and CDR2 SVGAGI (reference sequence). This CDR3 is built from 15 residues. With V trimmed by 2 bases and J by 5 bases, 4 bases remained unmatched. Study results and limitations: There was tracking of ubiquitous and regional nonsynonymous mutations by the respective counts of ubiquitous and regional expanded TCRs. Tumor mutation counts were tracked by expanded intratumoral alpha and beta TCR counts.

The gene calls are TRBV6-6 and TRBJ2-1; 9 nucleotides align to TRBD2. Source: lung tumor tissue, taken at surgery. This receptor was identified in a female donor with early-stage non-small cell lung cancer. CDR3 amino acids: CASSYPSSGDNEQFF. The CDR3, as DNA: TGTGCCAGCAGTTACCCATCTAGCGGGGACAATGAGCAGTTCTTC.